These 20 T cell receptor beta chains came from one sample sequenced in a study of blood T cell repertoires in COVID-19. The table came from immunoSEQ multiplex PCR; TCRdb's copy has only in-frame clones and leaves some out. The table includes about 180,000 clones, more than 75% detected once. Material for sequencing was peripheral blood. The receptors shown here come from a man aged 55 to 69 with COVID-19, enrolled during active disease.

This chain links TRBV18 with TRBJ1-4, with TRBD1 identical over 7 bases. The CDR3 covers 15 residues. After removal of 6 bases from V and 3 bases from J, the junction contained 7 bases not matched to a gene. In germline, CDR1 is KGHSH, CDR2 LQKENI. This chain's CDR3 is CASSIQGTANEKLFF. In DNA form, the CDR3 reads TGTGCCAGCTCGATACAGGGGACGGCTAATGAAAAACTGTTTTTT. The whole variable domain, filled in from reference TRBV18 and TRBJ1-4, reads NAGVMQNPRHLVRRRGQEARLRCSPMKGHSHVYWYRQLPEEGLKFMVYLQKENIIDESGMPKERFSAEFPKEGPSILRIQQVVRGDSAAYFCASSIQGTANEKLFFGSGTQLSVL.

The chain carries TRBV6-6 and TRBJ1-2; 7 bases map to TRBD1. This CDR3 spans 14 amino acids. Germline V lookup: CDR1 MNHNY, CDR2 SVGAGI (reference sequence). With 4 bases clipped from V and 2 bases from J, the junction kept 4 bases outside the gene matches. CDR3: CASSSPTGNYGYTF. DNA for the CDR3: TGTGCCAGCAGTTCACCGACAGGGAACTATGGCTACACCTTC.

The sample holds one count of this clone. The rearrangement uses TRBV27 and TRBJ1-6, with 10 bases aligning to TRBD1. V lost 5 bases, J lost 8 bases, and 6 bases stayed unmatched. This CDR3 is built from 15 residues. CDR1 is MNHEY, CDR2 SMNVEV, per germline (reference sequence). The CDR3 sequence: CASSLKTGGDSPLHF. The DNA of the CDR3 is TGTGCCAGCAGTCTAAAGACAGGGGGCGATTCACCCCTCCACTTT.

This chain connects TRBV27 to TRBJ1-2, with D perhaps TRBD1 (5 bases). Looked up from germline, CDR1 is MNHEY and CDR2 is SMNVEV (reference sequence). The germline V and J ends were trimmed by 7 bases and 8 bases, with 17 bases remaining between them. The CDR3 loop spans 13 amino acids. DNA for the CDR3: TGTGCCAGCACCGGATCTGGGGGGAAGGGCTACACCTTC. It encodes CASTGSGGKGYTF.

The V gene is TRBV18, the J gene TRBJ2-1; a weak D match, TRBD1 (6 bases). The CDR3 consists of 15 residues. Trimming removed 2 bases from V and 7 bases from J, with 15 bases in between. CDR1 is KGHSH, CDR2 LQKENI, per germline. The CDR3 DNA reads as TGTGCCAGCTCACCATTCCCTTTGAGGGGGAATGAGCAGTTCTTC. As protein: CASSPFPLRGNEQFF. Full variable domain (missing parts from reference TRBV18 and TRBJ2-1): NAGVMQNPRHLVRRRGQEARLRCSPMKGHSHVYWYRQLPEEGLKFMVYLQKENIIDESGMPKERFSAEFPKEGPSILRIQQVVRGDSAAYFCASSPFPLRGNEQFFGPGTRLTVL.

The chain carries TRBV27 and TRBJ1-5; possible D gene TRBD1, 5 bases. The V gene lost 6 bases and the J gene lost 4 bases, with 13 bases spanning the gap. CDR1 MNHEY and CDR2 SMNVEV come from the germline V gene (reference sequence). The CDR3 has 14 residues. CDR3 bases: TGTGCCAGCAGACCAGGGATCGGGAATCAGCCCCAGCATTTT. It is translated as CASRPGIGNQPQHF.

The genes are TRBV4-3 and TRBJ2-1; possible D gene TRBD2, 8 bases. The CDR3 length is 17 residues. Between the trimmed V and J ends, which lost 4 bases and 9 bases, there was a span of 25 bases. Per germline, CDR1 LGHNA and CDR2 YSLEER. The CDR3 DNA sequence: TGCGCCAGCAGCCCTCAGGGGGGGGCCGGGAGGGTGCGTGAGCAGTTCTTC. Its translation is CASSPQGGAGRVREQFF.

The gene calls are TRBV19 and TRBJ1-3; 9 nucleotides match TRBD1. This CDR3 has 14 residues. V shed 8 bases and J 4 bases; nucleotides not matched to a gene: 6. Germline V lookup: CDR1 LNHDA, CDR2 SQIVND (reference sequence). Here the CDR3 DNA reads TGTGCCAGTTCGACAGGGGGACCCGGAAACACCATATATTTT. Translation: CASSTGGPGNTIYF.

The V call is TRBV11-3, the J call TRBJ1-5, with D unresolved. CDR3 length: 13 amino acids. Trimming left V 0 bases short and J 5 bases short, with 5 bases between. CDR1 and CDR2 from the germline V gene are SGHNT and YENEEA. CDR3 sequence: CASSLDEDQPQHF. The CDR3 DNA is TGTGCCAGCAGCTTAGACGAGGATCAGCCCCAGCATTTT.

The V and J genes are TRBV6-6 and TRBJ1-3; D possibly corresponds to TRBD1 (6 bases). The germline gives CDR1 MNHNY, CDR2 SVGAGI (reference sequence). The ends were cut back, 6 bases at V and 0 bases at J, with 15 bases in the middle. This CDR3 spans 16 amino acids. Here the CDR3 DNA reads TGTGCCAGCAGCCAAGGACAGTTAAGCTCTGGAAACACCATATATTTT. Encoded protein: CASSQGQLSSGNTIYF.

V and J are TRBV6-5 and TRBJ1-6; perhaps TRBD1 as D (5 bases). Trimming cost V 8 bases and J 5 bases, with 13 bases left between them. This CDR3 has 14 amino acids. CDR1 is MNHEY and CDR2 is SVGAGI in the germline V gene. CDR3 sequence reads: CASRSGTNNSPLHF. The CDR3 DNA is TGTGCCAGCCGGTCCGGGACTAATAATTCACCCCTCCACTTT.

The V gene is TRBV5-1, the J gene TRBJ1-1, with 7 nucleotides matching TRBD1. Germline lookup yields CDR1 SGHRS and CDR2 YFSETQ. The CDR3 sequence is 14 residues long. With V trimmed by 4 bases and J by 5 bases, 8 bases remained unmatched. The CDR3 DNA reads TGCGCCAGCAGCCCGATCATACAGGGGACTGAAGCTTTCTTT. It codes for CASSPIIQGTEAFF.

The J gene is TRBJ2-7, the V gene TRBV11-3; 7 nucleotides align to TRBD2. With V trimmed by 6 bases and J by 4 bases, 15 bases remained unmatched. The CDR3 consists of 16 residues. Germline V gives CDR1 SGHNT, CDR2 YENEEA. The CDR3 coding sequence is TGTGCCAGCAGTCATCAACTCCCGGGACTACTATACGAGCAGTACTTC. Protein: CASSHQLPGLLYEQYF.

The chain joins TRBV7-6 to TRBJ2-6; maybe TRBD1 (5 bases). The CDR3 totals 17 residues. Trimming removed 1 base at V and 0 bases at J, with 10 bases between. Germline CDR1 SGHVS, CDR2 FNYEAQ. The CDR3 loop is CASSLEQGRSGANVLTF. As DNA, the CDR3 is TGTGCCAGCAGCTTAGAGCAGGGTCGCTCTGGGGCCAACGTCCTGACTTTC.

The chain is built from TRBV15 and TRBJ1-6, with a weak D call TRBD1 (5 bases). Trimming pared 0 bases from V and 10 bases from J, leaving 13 bases between. The germline CDR1 and CDR2 sequences are LNHNV and YYDKDF (reference sequence). CDR3 size: 15 residues. The CDR3 region has the DNA TGTGCCACCAGCAGAGATCTTGGGGGGAAATCACCCCTCCACTTT. As protein: CATSRDLGGKSPLHF.

V is TRBV7-3 and J is TRBJ1-1; D ambiguous. Between the trimmed V and J ends, which lost 4 bases and 3 bases, there was a span of 9 bases. The CDR3 is 13 amino acids. CDR1 and CDR2 (germline): SGHTA, FQGTGA. The CDR3 spells CASSSVSDTEAFF. As DNA, the CDR3 is TGTGCCAGCAGCTCCGTCAGTGACACTGAAGCTTTCTTT.

This clone was observed a single time. CDR3 in DNA: TGTGCCAGCAGTGAAGCGCTCGGCAGGGGGCGGCGGTTCTTC. This encodes CASSEALGRGRRFF. The chain combines TRBV2 with TRBJ2-1; 8 positions agree with TRBD1. The CDR3 consists of 14 residues. From germline, CDR1 is SNHLY and CDR2 FYNNEI. V lost 0 bases and J lost 15; bases outside the gene matches: 10.

The chain combines TRBV4-3 with TRBJ1-2; 7 positions match TRBD1. CDR3 length: 13 amino acids. The germline gives CDR1 LGHNA, CDR2 YSLEER. J was trimmed by 6 bases and V by 3 bases; bases with no gene match: 4. CDR3 protein: CASSHTGVDGYTF. CDR3 nucleotides: TGCGCCAGCAGCCACACAGGGGTAGATGGCTACACCTTC.

The genes are TRBV6-1 and TRBJ1-3; D ambiguous. The CDR3 runs to 18 residues. Between the trimmed V and J ends, which lost 0 bases and 0 bases, there was a span of 15 bases. Germline V gene data show CDR1 as MNHNS and CDR2 as SASEGT. The CDR3 region has the DNA TGTGCCAGCAGTGAAGCGCGATTTCGAAGTGACTCTGGAAACACCATATATTTT. Protein product: CASSEARFRSDSGNTIYF.

This clone has only a few counts. This chain uses TRBV20-1 with TRBJ2-7; the match to TRBD1 covers 7 bases. This CDR3 contains 11 residues. J gave up 7 bases and V 6 bases, and 6 bases lay outside the gene matches. The germline gives CDR1 DFQATT, CDR2 SNEGSKA (reference sequence). CDR3 protein: CSATQGWEQYF. DNA of the CDR3: TGCAGTGCGACACAGGGGTGGGAGCAGTACTTC.